Detailed here is one T cell receptor (beta chain). This clonotype was seen ten or more times. Its cognate antigen has yet to be identified. Per-base qualities were not stored, and no clone one base away is much larger. This entry is derived from a study of regulatory T cells in long-lasting Graves disease (dated by TCRdb to the early 2020s). Study-level background: In the newly diagnosed Graves' disease group, patients had been taking antithyroid drugs for less than 3 months. This study used TCR sequencing and RNA sequencing of peripheral blood to compare persistent Graves' disease patients against newly diagnosed Graves' disease patients. The study was registered as a clinical trial and conducted in China. A total of roughly 33 samples were covered by TCR sequencing, comprising 13 persistent and some 20 newly diagnosed Graves' disease patients. Results and caveats for the whole study, not just this receptor: Sequencing and analysis were limited to the TCR beta chain. As a limitation, the authors acknowledged that the small sample size may reduce accuracy. Persistent patients shared more public clonotypes among themselves (fewer than 3,000) than newly diagnosed patients did (more than 950). TRBV28, TRBJ1-2 and TRBJ2-5 were preferentially used in persistent disease, while TRBV20-1 and TRBJ2-1 were favored in newly diagnosed disease. Compared with newly diagnosed patients, patients with persistent Graves' disease had lower TCR Shannon entropy and fewer highly expanded clones, which suggests clonal expansion. Because the primary lesion, thyroid tissue, could not be accessed, the study looked at peripheral blood alone.

The sample's time point label is to be understood as: newly diagnosed GD, antithyroid drugs for less than 3 months. RNA was extracted from PBMCs in TRIzol for both TCR sequencing and RNA sequencing. The diagnosis of Graves' disease was made according to American Thyroid Association guidelines. The patients came from an endocrinology department in Xi'an, China. Each patient gave roughly 8.4 milliliters of peripheral blood, collected in an EDTA anticoagulant tube. PBMCs were isolated by Ficoll Paque Plus density gradient separation without further T cell sorting. An Agilent 2100 Bioanalyzer and agarose gel were used to check RNA quality, while a NanoDrop 2000 measured RNA concentration. Between the V and J ends, shortened by 3 bases and 1 base respectively, the junction contains 13 bases. Per the germline V gene, SGHDT is the CDR1 and YYEEEE is the CDR2. The CDR3 contains 15 residues, cysteine and phenylalanine counted. CDR3 DNA is the only sequence kept; it has 45 bases, read in frame from the first base.

Libraries were prepared through multiplex PCR. Sequencing was carried out with an Illumina HiSeq 4000. CDR3 regions were amplified by Arm-PCR with iRepertoire HTBI primers to construct TCR beta libraries. Gel purification was performed on PCR products prior to sequencing. The study's processing was this. Across samples, 62 TRBV and roughly 13 TRBJ segments were identified and used for gene usage analysis of CDR3 amino acid clonotypes. COPE and FqMerger were used to merge filtered high-quality paired reads into contigs. BLAST was used to align contigs to the IMGT TRBV, TRBD and TRBJ reference genes, and CDR3 was defined following IMGT. Any clonotype with a frequency above 0.1% was classified as a highly expanded clone. Shannon entropy served as the measure of repertoire diversity, while the Gini coefficient captured V-J evenness. Clonotypes shared by more than one individual were considered public. TCRdb trimmed the raw reads at Q25, called clones with MiXCR and kept productive beta chains. Records with the same CDR3 protein are collapsed into one entry carrying the most frequent genes and DNA. TCRdb assigned the V and J calls; the authors' analysis was not used. The sample table shows approximately 470,000 distinct CDR3 sequences, and around 16% are seen once. About 12% of the sample comes from the top ten.

The same data also contributed to another study, on T cells in Graves' hyperthyroidism and ophthalmopathy. The second investigation adds: Stable Graves' hyperthyroidism was defined as no progression to ophthalmopathy during 18 months of follow-up. Hyperthyroidism patients were aged 18 to 65 years and newly diagnosed, with disease duration of less than 2 months. The study excluded patients with uncontrolled infections, other autoimmune diseases, pregnancy or lactation. Diagnoses were established on the basis of clinical symptoms, serum thyroxine and TRAb, thyroid ultrasound, and orbital computed tomography. For the first round of RT-PCR on the TCR CDR3, the HTBI primer set was used together with the Qiagen OneStep RT-PCR kit. Most expanded thyroid clonotypes (frequency above 0.001) were also detected in blood, suggesting blood repertoires may reflect thyroid immune responses. Ophthalmopathy was separated from stable hyperthyroidism by a 13 V-J signature model, with just over 85% sensitivity and about 81% specificity obtained in cross-validation and 80%/75% obtained in testing. In validation, progression to ophthalmopathy was predicted by the model with roughly 69% sensitivity and roughly 76% specificity, a median of 6.5 months before onset. A discovery cohort of about a hundred patients, 43 with Graves' ophthalmopathy and 55 to 60 with stable Graves' hyperthyroidism, was used to find distinguishing TCR V-J signatures. Prospective prediction of ophthalmopathy was tested in an independent validation cohort consisting of about 19 hyperthyroidism patients and 17 patients who later progressed to ophthalmopathy. For training and testing, the 110 or so patients in the discovery cohort were randomly divided in a 7:3 ratio. In more than five Graves' hyperthyroidism patients, the study also compared T-cell repertoires from thyroid tissue with T-cell repertoires from blood. Following sampling, methimazole starting at 30 mg daily was given to hyperthyroidism patients, and high-dose intravenous methylprednisolone was given to ophthalmopathy patients. The libraries were constructed in a second round of multiplex PCR and then size-selected and purified. The libraries were sequenced on an Illumina HiSeq2000 using paired-end 100 bp reads. SOAPnuke was used to process the raw data, with reads discarded if the reads contained adapters or uncalled bases, had a mean Phred below 15, or lacked an exact constant-primer or identifier match. High-quality paired reads were merged using COPE v1.2.5, and each unique nucleotide sequence was defined as a clonotype. Clonotypes were aligned to IMGT TRBV, TRBD and TRBJ reference segments using MiTCR v1.1. Only V-J combinations with frequency above 0.0001, covering 99% to 99.2% of repertoires, were analysed. The TCS score was defined as the ratio of F50 (clonal expansion) to E x V (chaos), calculated using BLOSUM62-based TCRdist between CDR3 peptides within each V-J. Welch's t-statistics and random forest reduced fewer than 600 V-J features to around 14, which were used in a naive Bayes classifier (R e1071). Sample size was not statistically predetermined, and investigators were not blinded to group allocation. According to the paper, TCR Vbeta CDR3 sequencing was carried out on 135 peripheral blood samples, which came from 40 to 45 ophthalmopathy, around 74 hyperthyroidism and roughly 17 progressor patients.

The material was peripheral blood mononuclear cells (PBMCs), obtained at new diagnosis, from a patient treated with antithyroid drugs. The sequence derives from a middle-aged man with Graves disease. Donor details come from another sample of the same person, matched by shared clones. The V and J genes are TRBV5-6 and TRBJ1-1; TRBD1 is perhaps the D gene, given 5 matching bases. The bases are TGTGCCAGCAGCTCCGGCTCGAGGGGGAACACTGAAGCTTTCTTT. This yields the protein CASSSGSRGNTEAFF. The CDR3 plus the reference TRBV5-6 and TRBJ1-1 genes for the other parts give the full variable domain: DAGVTQSPTHLIKTRGQQVTLRCSPKSGHDTVSWYQQALGQGPQFIFQYYEEEERQRGNFPDRFSGHQFPNYSSELNVNALLLGDSALYLCASSSGSRGNTEAFFGQGTRLTVV.